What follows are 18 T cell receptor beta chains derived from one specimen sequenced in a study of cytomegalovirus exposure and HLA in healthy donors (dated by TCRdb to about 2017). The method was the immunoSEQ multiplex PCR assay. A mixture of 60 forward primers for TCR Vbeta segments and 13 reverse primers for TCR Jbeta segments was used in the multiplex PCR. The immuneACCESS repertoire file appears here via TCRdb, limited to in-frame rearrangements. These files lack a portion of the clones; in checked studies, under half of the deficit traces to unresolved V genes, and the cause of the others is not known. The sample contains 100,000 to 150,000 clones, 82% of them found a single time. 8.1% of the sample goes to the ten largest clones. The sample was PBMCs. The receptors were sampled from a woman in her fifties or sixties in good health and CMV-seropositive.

As DNA, the CDR3 is TGTGCCAGCAGTTTTGATCCGAGGGTCACTGAAGCTTTCTTT. This codes for CASSFDPRVTEAFF. J is TRBJ1-1 and V is TRBV27, with D uncertain. The germline gives CDR1 MNHEY, CDR2 SMNVEV (reference sequence). V was pared by 3 bases and J by 4 bases, with 12 bases between. The CDR3 totals 14 residues.

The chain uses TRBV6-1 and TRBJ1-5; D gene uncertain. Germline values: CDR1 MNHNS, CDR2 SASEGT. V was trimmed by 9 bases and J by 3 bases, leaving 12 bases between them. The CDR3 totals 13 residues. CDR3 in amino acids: CASSERDNQPQHF. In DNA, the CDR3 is TGTGCCAGTTCGGAGCGGGACAATCAGCCCCAGCATTTT.

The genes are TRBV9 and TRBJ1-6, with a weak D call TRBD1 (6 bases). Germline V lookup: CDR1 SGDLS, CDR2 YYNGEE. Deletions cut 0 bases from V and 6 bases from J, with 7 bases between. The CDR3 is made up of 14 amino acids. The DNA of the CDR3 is TGTGCCAGCAGCGTAGCAGGGGTTAATTCACCCCTCCACTTT. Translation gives CASSVAGVNSPLHF.

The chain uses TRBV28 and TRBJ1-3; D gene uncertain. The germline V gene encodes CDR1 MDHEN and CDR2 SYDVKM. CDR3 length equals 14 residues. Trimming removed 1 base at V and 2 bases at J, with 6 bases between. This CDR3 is CASSLLTPGNTIYF. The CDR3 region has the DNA TGTGCCAGCAGTTTATTAACTCCTGGAAACACCATATATTTT. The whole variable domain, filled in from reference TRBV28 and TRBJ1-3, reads DVKVTQSSRYLVKRTGEKVFLECVQDMDHENMFWYRQDPGLGLRLIYFSYDVKMKEKGDIPEGYSVSREKKERFSLILESASTNQTSMYLCASSLLTPGNTIYFGEGSWLTVV.

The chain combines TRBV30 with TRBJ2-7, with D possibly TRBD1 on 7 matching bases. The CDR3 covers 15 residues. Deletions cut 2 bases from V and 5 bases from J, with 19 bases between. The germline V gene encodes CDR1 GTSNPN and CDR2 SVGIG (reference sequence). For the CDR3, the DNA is TGTGCCTGGAGTACCGCCGGGTCAGGGGGGAACGAGCAGTACTTC. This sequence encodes CAWSTAGSGGNEQYF.

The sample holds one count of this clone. The CDR3 bases are TGTGCCAGTAGGACGGGAGATAGCAATCAGCCCCAGCATTTT. As protein: CASRTGDSNQPQHF. The chain joins TRBV19 to TRBJ1-5; the D is unclear. CDR1 is LNHDA and CDR2 is SQIVND in the germline V gene (reference sequence). V was clipped by 6 bases and J by 0 bases, with 9 bases between them. This CDR3 spans 14 amino acids.

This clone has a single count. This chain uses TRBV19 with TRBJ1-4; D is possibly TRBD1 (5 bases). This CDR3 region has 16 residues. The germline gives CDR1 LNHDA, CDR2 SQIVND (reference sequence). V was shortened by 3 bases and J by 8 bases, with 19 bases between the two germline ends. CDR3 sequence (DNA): TGTGCCAGTAGTATTTGGTTTGGGGCCTCTAGGGAAAAACTGTTTTTT. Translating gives CASSIWFGASREKLFF.

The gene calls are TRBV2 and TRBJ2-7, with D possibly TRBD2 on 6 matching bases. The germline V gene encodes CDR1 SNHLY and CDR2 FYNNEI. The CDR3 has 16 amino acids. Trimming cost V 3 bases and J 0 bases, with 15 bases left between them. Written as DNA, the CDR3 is TGTGCCAGCAGTGAGGAGGGATGGATCACCTCCTACGAGCAGTACTTC. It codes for CASSEEGWITSYEQYF.

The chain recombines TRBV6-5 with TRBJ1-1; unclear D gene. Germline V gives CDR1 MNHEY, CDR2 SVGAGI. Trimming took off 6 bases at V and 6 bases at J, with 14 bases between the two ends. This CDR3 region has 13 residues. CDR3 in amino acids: CASSPIGRAEAFF. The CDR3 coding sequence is TGTGCCAGCAGCCCAATTGGGCGGGCTGAAGCTTTCTTT.

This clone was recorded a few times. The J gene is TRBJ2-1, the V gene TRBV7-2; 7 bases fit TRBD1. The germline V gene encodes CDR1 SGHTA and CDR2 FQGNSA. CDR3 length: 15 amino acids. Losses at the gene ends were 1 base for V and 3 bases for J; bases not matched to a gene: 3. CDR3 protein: CASSLGTGVYNEQFF. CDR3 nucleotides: TGTGCCAGCAGCTTAGGGACAGGCGTCTACAATGAGCAGTTCTTC.

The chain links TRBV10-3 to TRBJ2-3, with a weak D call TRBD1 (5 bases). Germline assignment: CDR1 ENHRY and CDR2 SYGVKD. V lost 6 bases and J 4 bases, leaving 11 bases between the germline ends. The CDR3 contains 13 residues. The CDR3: CAIRGELADTQYF. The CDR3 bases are TGTGCCATCAGAGGGGAATTGGCAGATACGCAGTATTTT.

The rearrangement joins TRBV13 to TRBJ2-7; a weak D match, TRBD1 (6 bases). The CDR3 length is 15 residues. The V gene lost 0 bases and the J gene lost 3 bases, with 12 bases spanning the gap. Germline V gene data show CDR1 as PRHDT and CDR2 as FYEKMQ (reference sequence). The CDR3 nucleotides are TGTGCCAGCAGCTTAGGCTTCGGGGACAACTACGAGCAGTACTTC. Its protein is CASSLGFGDNYEQYF.

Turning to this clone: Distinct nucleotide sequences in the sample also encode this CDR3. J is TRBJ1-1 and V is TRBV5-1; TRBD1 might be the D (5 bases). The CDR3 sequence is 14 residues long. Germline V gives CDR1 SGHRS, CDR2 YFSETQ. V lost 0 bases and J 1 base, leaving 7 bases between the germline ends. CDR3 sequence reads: CASSLGQPNTEAFF. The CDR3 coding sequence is TGCGCCAGCAGCTTGGGACAGCCGAACACTGAAGCTTTCTTT.

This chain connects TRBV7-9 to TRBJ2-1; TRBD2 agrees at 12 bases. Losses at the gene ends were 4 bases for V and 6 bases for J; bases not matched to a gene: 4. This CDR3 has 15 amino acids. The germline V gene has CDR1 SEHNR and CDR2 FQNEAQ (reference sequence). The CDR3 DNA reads TGTGCCAGCAGCTCTAGCGGGGGGGTACTCAATGAGCAGTTCTTC. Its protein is CASSSSGGVLNEQFF.

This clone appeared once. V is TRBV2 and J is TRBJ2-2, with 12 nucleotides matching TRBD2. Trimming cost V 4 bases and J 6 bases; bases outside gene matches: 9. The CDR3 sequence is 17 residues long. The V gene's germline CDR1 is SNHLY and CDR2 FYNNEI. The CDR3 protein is CASSVSPASGGAGELFF. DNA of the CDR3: TGTGCCAGCAGTGTATCTCCGGCTAGCGGGGGGGCCGGGGAGCTGTTTTTT.

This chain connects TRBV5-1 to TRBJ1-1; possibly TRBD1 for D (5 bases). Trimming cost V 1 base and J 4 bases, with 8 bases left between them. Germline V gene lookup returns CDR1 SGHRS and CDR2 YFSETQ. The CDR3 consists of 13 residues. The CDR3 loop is CASSLQGFTEAFF. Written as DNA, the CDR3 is TGCGCCAGCAGCTTGCAGGGCTTCACTGAAGCTTTCTTT.

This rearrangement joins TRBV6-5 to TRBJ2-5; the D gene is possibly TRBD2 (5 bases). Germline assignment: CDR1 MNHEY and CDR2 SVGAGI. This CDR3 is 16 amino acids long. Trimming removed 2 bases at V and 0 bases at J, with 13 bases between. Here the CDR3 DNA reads TGTGCCAGCAGTTACCGGAGGACCCCGTACCAAGAGACCCAGTACTTC. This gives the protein CASSYRRTPYQETQYF.

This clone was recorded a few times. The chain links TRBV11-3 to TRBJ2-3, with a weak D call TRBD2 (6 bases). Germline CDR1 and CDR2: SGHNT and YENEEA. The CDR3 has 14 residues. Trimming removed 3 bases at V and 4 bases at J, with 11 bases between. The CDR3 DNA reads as TGTGCCAGCAGCTTTGGTAGCGGAGCAGATACGCAGTATTTT. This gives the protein CASSFGSGADTQYF.